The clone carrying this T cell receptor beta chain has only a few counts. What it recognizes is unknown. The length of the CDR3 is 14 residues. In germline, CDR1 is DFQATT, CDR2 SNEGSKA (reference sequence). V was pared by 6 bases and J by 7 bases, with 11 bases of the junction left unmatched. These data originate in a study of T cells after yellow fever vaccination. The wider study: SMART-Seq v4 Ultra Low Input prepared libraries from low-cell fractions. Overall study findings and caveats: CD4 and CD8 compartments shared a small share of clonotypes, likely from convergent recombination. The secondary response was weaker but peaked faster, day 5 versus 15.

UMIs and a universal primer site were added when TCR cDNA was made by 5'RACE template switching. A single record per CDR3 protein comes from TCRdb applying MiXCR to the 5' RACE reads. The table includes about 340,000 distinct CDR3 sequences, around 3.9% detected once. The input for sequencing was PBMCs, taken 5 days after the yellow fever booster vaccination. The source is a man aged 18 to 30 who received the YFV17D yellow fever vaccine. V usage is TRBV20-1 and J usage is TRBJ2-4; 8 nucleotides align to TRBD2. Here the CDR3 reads CSASPGGGGNIQYF. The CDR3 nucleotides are TGCAGTGCATCCCCGGGGGGGGGAGGGAACATTCAGTACTTC.